The 18 T cell receptor beta chains listed next were all sequenced from one sample in a study of vaccination effects on CD4 cells after COVID-19. The assay was immunoSEQ multiplex PCR, and TCRdb's table has in-frame clones only and misses some. The sample has 15,000 to 20,000 clones; 76% are singletons. Antigen-specific CD4+ T cells expanded by the ViraFEST assay with viral peptide pools were then sequenced. Culture lasted around eleven days before CD4+ T cell isolation. The person's infection with SARS-CoV-2, confirmed by PCR, took place between March and December 2020. It was two doses of either the BNT162b2 or mRNA-1273 vaccine that participants received. Antigens of these TCRs are unknown. The specimen comprised CD4+ T cells from PBMCs cultured with SARS-CoV-2 spike peptides, sampled after COVID-19 vaccination. These receptors were collected from a human donor who had a prior SARS-CoV-2 infection.

The chain joins TRBV7-2 to TRBJ1-2; D not resolved. There are 13 residues in the CDR3. Trimming removed 1 base at V and 8 bases at J, with 11 bases between. Germline lookup yields CDR1 SGHTA and CDR2 FQGNSA. The CDR3 DNA sequence: TGTGCCAGCAGCTTAGGTGGTATGAGGGGCTACACCTTC. It yields the protein CASSLGGMRGYTF.

This rearrangement joins TRBV4-1 to TRBJ2-1; 9 bases match TRBD2. The V segment lost 1 base and the J segment 4 bases; nucleotides outside the gene matches: 8. Germline V gives CDR1 MGHRA, CDR2 YSYEKL. The CDR3 runs to 17 residues. The CDR3 spells CASSQGEASGEYNEQFF. CDR3 sequence (DNA): TGCGCCAGCAGCCAAGGAGAGGCTAGCGGGGAATACAATGAGCAGTTCTTC.

The sample holds one count of this clone. This sequence joins TRBV5-4 and TRBJ2-1; TRBD2 agrees at 11 bases. CDR3 size: 15 residues. Germline CDR1 is SGHNT and CDR2 is YYREEE (reference sequence). V trimming: 2 bases; J trimming: 8 bases; junction bases outside the gene matches: 6. The CDR3 region is CASSLVLAGEDEQFF. The CDR3 DNA sequence: TGTGCCAGCAGCTTAGTACTAGCGGGAGAGGATGAGCAGTTCTTC.

This chain uses TRBV18 with TRBJ2-5; perhaps TRBD1 as D (6 bases). Germline CDR1 KGHSH, CDR2 LQKENI. This CDR3 has 12 amino acids. Trimming left V 6 bases short and J 5 bases short, with 10 bases between. The chain's CDR3 is CASSMRGETQYF. DNA of the CDR3: TGTGCCAGCTCGATGAGGGGGGAGACCCAGTACTTC.

The chain recombines TRBV30 with TRBJ1-1; tentatively, D is TRBD1 (5 bases). Trimming removed 0 bases from V and 6 bases from J, with 17 bases in between. Germline V gives CDR1 GTSNPN, CDR2 SVGIG (reference sequence). The CDR3 has 15 amino acids. CDR3 in amino acids: CAWSVARGFGAEAFF. For the CDR3, the DNA is TGTGCCTGGAGTGTGGCTAGGGGATTTGGCGCTGAAGCTTTCTTT.

This rearrangement joins TRBV5-1 to TRBJ2-1; maybe TRBD2 (5 bases). CDR1 is SGHRS, CDR2 YFSETQ, per germline. This CDR3 has 14 amino acids. Trimming took 4 bases from V and 7 from J, leaving 15 bases between them. DNA of the CDR3: TGCGCCAGCAGCGGGGAGCGGCAGACAAATGAGCAGTTCTTC. This codes for CASSGERQTNEQFF.

The V gene is TRBV5-4, the J gene TRBJ1-1, with D maybe TRBD1 (5 bases). The germline V gene has CDR1 SGHNT and CDR2 YYREEE (reference sequence). V lost 0 bases, J lost 6 bases, and 12 bases lay in between. The CDR3 has 14 residues. The CDR3 DNA follows: TGTGCCAGCAGCTTGGACAGCGGGGCAGCTGAAGCTTTCTTT. Its protein product is CASSLDSGAAEAFF.

The chain joins TRBV6-5 to TRBJ2-2, with 8 bases matching TRBD2. The CDR3 is 14 residues long. In germline, CDR1 is MNHEY, CDR2 SVGAGI. The V segment lost 6 bases and the J segment 2 bases; nucleotides outside the gene matches: 2. The CDR3 reads CASRRGANTGELFF. In DNA, the CDR3 is TGTGCCAGCAGGCGGGGGGCTAACACCGGGGAGCTGTTTTTT.

V and J are TRBV6-5 and TRBJ2-1; D unresolved. Germline V lookup: CDR1 MNHEY, CDR2 SVGAGI. The CDR3 has 12 amino acids. V was clipped by 6 bases and J by 6 bases, with 9 bases between them. CDR3 loop: CASRSGPNEQFF. The CDR3 nucleotides are TGTGCCAGCAGGAGTGGACCCAATGAGCAGTTCTTC.

The genes are TRBV24-1 and TRBJ2-5, with a weak D call TRBD1 (6 bases). Germline CDR1 and CDR2: KGHDR and SFDVKD. The CDR3 loop spans 13 amino acids. Between the trimmed V and J ends, which lost 2 bases and 5 bases, there was a span of 8 bases. CDR3 residues: CATSDSGVETQYF. In DNA form, the CDR3 reads TGTGCCACCAGTGATTCAGGGGTGGAGACCCAGTACTTC.

V is TRBV7-2 and J is TRBJ1-5; possibly TRBD1 for D (6 bases). The CDR3 is made up of 14 amino acids. CDR1 and CDR2 from the germline V gene are SGHTA and FQGNSA. Between the trimmed V and J ends, which lost 2 bases and 7 bases, there was a span of 12 bases. CDR3 sequence: CASSLTRGWQPQHF. The CDR3 DNA reads as TGTGCCAGCAGCTTAACCAGGGGATGGCAGCCCCAGCATTTT.

The CDR3 bases are TGTGCCAGCTCACTTCAACTAGCGGATTTGTACAATGAGCAGTTCTTC. Its translation: CASSLQLADLYNEQFF. The chain has TRBV18 and TRBJ2-1, with TRBD2 identical over 8 bases. Germline-derived CDR1 and CDR2 are KGHSH and LQKENI. V was pared by 4 bases and J by 4 bases, with 9 bases of the junction left unmatched. The CDR3 runs 16 residues.

The chain joins TRBV5-1 to TRBJ2-2; D possibly corresponds to TRBD1 (6 bases). Between the trimmed V and J ends, which lost 4 bases and 7 bases, there was a span of 17 bases. The CDR3 extends over 15 amino acids. Germline CDR1 is SGHRS and CDR2 is YFSETQ. The CDR3 is CASSRNTGSYGELFF. CDR3 in DNA: TGCGCCAGCAGCCGTAACACAGGGTCGTACGGGGAGCTGTTTTTT. Full variable domain (rest looked up from reference TRBV5-1 and TRBJ2-2): KAGVTQTPRYLIKTRGQQVTLSCSPISGHRSVSWYQQTPGQGLQFLFEYFSETQRNKGNFPGRFSGRQFSNSRSEMNVSTLELGDSALYLCASSRNTGSYGELFFGEGSRLTVL.

The chain has TRBV11-1 and TRBJ2-1; 7 nucleotides agree with TRBD1. The germline V gene has CDR1 SGHAT and CDR2 FQDESV (reference sequence). J was trimmed by 2 bases and V by 4 bases; bases with no gene match: 5. There are 15 residues in the CDR3. For the CDR3, the DNA is TGTGCCAGCAGCTCGACAGGGATTGCCTACAATGAGCAGTTCTTC. Amino acids: CASSSTGIAYNEQFF.

V usage is TRBV9 and J usage is TRBJ2-2, with a weak D call TRBD2 (6 bases). The CDR3 extends over 16 amino acids. Trimming left V 6 bases short and J 5 bases short, with 20 bases between. CDR1 and CDR2 from the germline V gene are SGDLS and YYNGEE. The CDR3 coding sequence is TGTGCCAGCACAAAGACGGGGGTGGGAGATACCGGGGAGCTGTTTTTT. This encodes CASTKTGVGDTGELFF.

The genes are TRBV10-3 and TRBJ1-1; D uncertain. The germline V gene encodes CDR1 ENHRY and CDR2 SYGVKD. This CDR3 comprises 11 residues. Trimming removed 4 bases at V and 5 bases at J, with 5 bases between. The CDR3 DNA follows: TGTGCCATCAGTGTGGGAACTGAAGCTTTCTTT. It yields the protein CAISVGTEAFF.

CDR3 protein: CASSMGLGNTDTQYF. The CDR3 coding sequence is TGTGCCAGCAGCATGGGACTAGGAAACACAGATACGCAGTATTTT. This chain connects TRBV5-5 to TRBJ2-3, with 8 bases that match TRBD2. Looked up from germline, CDR1 is SGHKS and CDR2 is YYEKEE (reference sequence). The J segment lost 2 bases and the V segment lost 4 bases, leaving 6 bases of the junction unmatched. The CDR3 spans 15 residues.

A few counts support this clone. The V call is TRBV2, the J call TRBJ2-7, with 8 bases matching TRBD2. CDR1 is SNHLY and CDR2 is FYNNEI in the germline V gene. This CDR3 has 15 amino acids. Trimming took 3 bases from V and 1 from J; bases not matched to a gene: 5. The CDR3 reads CASSEEAGVSYEQYF. Here the CDR3 DNA reads TGTGCCAGCAGTGAGGAAGCGGGGGTTTCCTACGAGCAGTACTTC.